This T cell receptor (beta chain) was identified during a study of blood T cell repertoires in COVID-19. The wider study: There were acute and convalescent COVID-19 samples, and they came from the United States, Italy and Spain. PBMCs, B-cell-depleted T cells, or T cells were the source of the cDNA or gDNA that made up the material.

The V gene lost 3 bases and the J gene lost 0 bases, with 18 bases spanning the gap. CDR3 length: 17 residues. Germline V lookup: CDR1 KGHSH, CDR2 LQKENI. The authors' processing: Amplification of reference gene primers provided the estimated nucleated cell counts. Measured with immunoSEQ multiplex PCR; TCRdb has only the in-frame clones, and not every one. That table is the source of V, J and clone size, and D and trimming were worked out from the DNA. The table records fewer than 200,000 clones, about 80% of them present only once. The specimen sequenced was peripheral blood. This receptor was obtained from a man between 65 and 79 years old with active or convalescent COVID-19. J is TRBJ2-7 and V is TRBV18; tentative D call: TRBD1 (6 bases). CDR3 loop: CASSPSTGPQSSYEQYF. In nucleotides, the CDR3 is TGTGCCAGCTCACCTTCGACAGGACCCCAGAGCTCCTACGAGCAGTACTTC.